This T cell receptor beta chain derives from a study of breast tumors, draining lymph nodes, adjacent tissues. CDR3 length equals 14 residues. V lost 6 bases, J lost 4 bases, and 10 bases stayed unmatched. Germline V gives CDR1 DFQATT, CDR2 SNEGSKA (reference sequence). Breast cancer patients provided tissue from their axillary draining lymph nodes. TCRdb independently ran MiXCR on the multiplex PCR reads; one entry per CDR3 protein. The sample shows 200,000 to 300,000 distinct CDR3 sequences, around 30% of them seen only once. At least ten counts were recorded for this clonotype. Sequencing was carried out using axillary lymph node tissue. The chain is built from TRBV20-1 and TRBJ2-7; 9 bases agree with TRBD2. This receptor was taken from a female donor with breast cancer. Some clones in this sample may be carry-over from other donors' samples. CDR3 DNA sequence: TGCAGTGCAAGCATAGCGGGAGAAAGATACGAGCAGTACTTC. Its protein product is CSASIAGERYEQYF.